This TCR beta chain was observed in a study of control samples from healthy donors and cancer patients. Measured with immunoSEQ multiplex PCR; TCRdb has only the in-frame clones, and not every one. The table has about 410,000 clones, about nine tenths seen once. This CDR3 contains 14 residues. Germline assignment: CDR1 KGHSH and CDR2 LQKENI. V gave up 3 bases and J gave up 0 bases, with 8 bases separating them. The chain recombines TRBV18 with TRBJ1-1; D is undetermined. The sample was PBMCs. The clonotype comes from a man aged 40-50 years with head and neck cancer. CDR3 sequence (DNA): TGTGCCAGCTCACCTGACGGGTTGAACACTGAAGCTTTCTTT. This translates into CASSPDGLNTEAFF.